This TCR beta chain was documented in a study of blood T cells in healthy people across ages. This CDR3 contains 13 residues. Germline V lookup: CDR1 LGHDT, CDR2 YNNKEL (reference sequence). Trimming stripped 4 bases from V and 3 bases from J, with 10 bases between. Study conclusions and caveats: PBMCs were not sorted, which prevented a conclusive comparison of naive versus antigen-experienced cells.

This clonotype was seen a handful of times. Its antigen is not known. Sample-barcoded 5' priming and a J-beta primer mix drove a second PCR of roughly 7 to 11 cycles. TCRdb itself ran the 5' RACE reads through MiXCR, one entry per CDR3 protein. This sample has over 1,500,000 distinct CDR3 sequences; around half occur once, and the top ten carry 2.1%. The study recruited healthy Caucasian donors from Russia who were aged about 6 to 90. Every donor contributed about 10 milliliters of peripheral blood by blood draw. This rearrangement joins TRBV3-1 to TRBJ2-7; weak D call: TRBD1 (5 bases). This sequence originates from a woman aged 40 to 50 in good health. The sequenced sample was blood. The DNA for the CDR3 is TGTGCCAGCAGCCGCGCGGACAACTACGAGCAGTACTTC. Protein product: CASSRADNYEQYF.